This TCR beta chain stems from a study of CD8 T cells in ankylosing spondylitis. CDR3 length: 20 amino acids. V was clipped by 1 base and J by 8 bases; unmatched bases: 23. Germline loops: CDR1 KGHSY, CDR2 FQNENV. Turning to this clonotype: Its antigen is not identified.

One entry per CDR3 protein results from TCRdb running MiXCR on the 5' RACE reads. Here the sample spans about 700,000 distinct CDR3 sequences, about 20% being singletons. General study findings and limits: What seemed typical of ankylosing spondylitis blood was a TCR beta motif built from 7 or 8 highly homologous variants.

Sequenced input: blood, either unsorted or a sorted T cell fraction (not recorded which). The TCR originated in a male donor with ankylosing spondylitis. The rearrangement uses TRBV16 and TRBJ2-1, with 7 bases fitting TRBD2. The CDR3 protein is CASSQLAPPTSTRRGYEQFF. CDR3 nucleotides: TGTGCCAGCAGCCAATTAGCCCCCCCGACTAGCACCCGCCGGGGGTATGAGCAGTTCTTC.